What follows is one T cell receptor beta chain and its context. Trimming took 2 bases from V and 2 from J, leaving 15 bases between them. There are 17 residues in the CDR3. CDR1 and CDR2 (germline): MNHEY, SMNVEV (reference sequence). The data were taken from a study of blood T cell repertoires in COVID-19. As for the study in general: Material from acute and convalescent COVID-19 was sourced from the United States, Italy and Spain. The cDNA or gDNA used as material had been derived from T cells, B-cell-depleted T cells, or PBMCs.

The method was immunoSEQ multiplex PCR; TCRdb's version includes in-frame clones alone and lacks a portion of them. The table includes more than 95,000 clones, 60% to 85% detected once. The sample consisted of peripheral blood. The J gene is TRBJ2-2, the V gene TRBV27, with TRBD2 as a possible D gene (5 bases). The TCR comes from a man aged 70-80 years with acute or convalescent COVID-19. For the CDR3, the DNA is TGTGCCAGCAGTTTAATTGCGGTGGAGGAAAACACCGGGGAGCTGTTTTTT. This sequence encodes CASSLIAVEENTGELFF.